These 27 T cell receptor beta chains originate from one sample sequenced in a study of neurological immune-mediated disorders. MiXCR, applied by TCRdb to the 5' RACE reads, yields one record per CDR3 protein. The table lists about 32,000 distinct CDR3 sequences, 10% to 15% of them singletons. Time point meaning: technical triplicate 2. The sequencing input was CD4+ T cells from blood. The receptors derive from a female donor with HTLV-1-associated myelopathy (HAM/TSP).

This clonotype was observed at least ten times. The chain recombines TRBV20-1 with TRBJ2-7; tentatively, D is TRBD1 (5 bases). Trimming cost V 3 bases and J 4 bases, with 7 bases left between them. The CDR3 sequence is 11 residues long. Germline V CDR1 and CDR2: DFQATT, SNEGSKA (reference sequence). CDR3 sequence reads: CSARTAYEQYF. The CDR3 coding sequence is TGCAGTGCTAGGACAGCATACGAGCAGTACTTC.

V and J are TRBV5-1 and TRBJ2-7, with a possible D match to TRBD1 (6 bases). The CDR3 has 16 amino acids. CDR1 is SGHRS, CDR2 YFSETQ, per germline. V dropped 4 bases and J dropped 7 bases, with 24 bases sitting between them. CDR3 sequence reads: CASSRAAGGGLGEQYF. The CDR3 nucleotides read TGCGCCAGCAGCCGGGCAGCTGGGGGCGGTTTGGGTGAGCAGTACTTC.

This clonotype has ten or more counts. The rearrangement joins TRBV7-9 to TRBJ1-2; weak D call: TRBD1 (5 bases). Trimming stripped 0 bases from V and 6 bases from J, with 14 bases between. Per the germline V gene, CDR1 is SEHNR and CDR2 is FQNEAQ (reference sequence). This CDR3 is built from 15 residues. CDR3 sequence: CASSLAGRDVDGYTF. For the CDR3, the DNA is TGTGCCAGCAGCTTAGCGGGCCGGGACGTCGATGGCTACACCTTC.

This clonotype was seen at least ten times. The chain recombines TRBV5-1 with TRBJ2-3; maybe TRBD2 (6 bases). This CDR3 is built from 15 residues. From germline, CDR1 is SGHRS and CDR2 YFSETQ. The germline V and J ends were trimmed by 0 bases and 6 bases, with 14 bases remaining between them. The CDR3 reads CASSLEGSGLDTQYF. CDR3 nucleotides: TGCGCCAGCAGCTTGGAGGGGAGCGGGCTTGATACGCAGTATTTT.

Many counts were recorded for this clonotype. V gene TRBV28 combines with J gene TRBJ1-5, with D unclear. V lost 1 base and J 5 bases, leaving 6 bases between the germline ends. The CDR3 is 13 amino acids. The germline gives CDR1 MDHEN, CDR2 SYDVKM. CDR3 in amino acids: CASSLFPHQPQHF. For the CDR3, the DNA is TGTGCCAGCAGTTTATTTCCTCATCAGCCCCAGCATTTT.

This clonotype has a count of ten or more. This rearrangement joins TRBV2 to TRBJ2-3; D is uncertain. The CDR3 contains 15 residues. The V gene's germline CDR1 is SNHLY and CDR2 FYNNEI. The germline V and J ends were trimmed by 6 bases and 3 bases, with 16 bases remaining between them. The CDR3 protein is CASRVDTQQTDTQYF. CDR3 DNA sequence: TGTGCCAGCAGGGTCGACACGCAGCAGACAGATACGCAGTATTTT.

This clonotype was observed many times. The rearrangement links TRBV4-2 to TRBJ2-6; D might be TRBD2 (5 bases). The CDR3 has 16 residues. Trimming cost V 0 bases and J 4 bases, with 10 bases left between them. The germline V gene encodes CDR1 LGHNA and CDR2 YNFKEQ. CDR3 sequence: CASSQDDGSGANVLTF. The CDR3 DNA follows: TGTGCCAGCAGCCAAGATGATGGGAGCGGGGCCAACGTCCTGACTTTC.

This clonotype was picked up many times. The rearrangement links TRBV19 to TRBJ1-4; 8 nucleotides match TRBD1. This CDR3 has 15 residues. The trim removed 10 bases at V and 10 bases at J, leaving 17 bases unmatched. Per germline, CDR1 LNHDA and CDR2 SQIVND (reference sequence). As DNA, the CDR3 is TGTGCCACGAGATCGACCACAGGGGGGGTCGGAAAACTGTTTTTT. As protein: CATRSTTGGVGKLFF.

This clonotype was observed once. The CDR3 is CASTGQGQNQPQHF. The CDR3 nucleotides are TGTGCCAGCACGGGACAGGGGCAAAATCAGCCCCAGCATTTT. The chain recombines TRBV5-6 with TRBJ1-5, with 10 bases fitting TRBD1. The CDR3 length is 14 residues. J gave up 4 bases and V 6 bases, and 4 bases lay outside the gene matches. Germline V gene data show CDR1 as SGHDT and CDR2 as YYEEEE.

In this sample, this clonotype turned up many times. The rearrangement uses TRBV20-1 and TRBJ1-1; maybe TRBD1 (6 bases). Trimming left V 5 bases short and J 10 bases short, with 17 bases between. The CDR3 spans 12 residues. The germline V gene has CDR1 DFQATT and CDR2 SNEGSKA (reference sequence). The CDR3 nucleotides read TGCAGTGCTCTCGCAGGGGCAGTGGGAGCTTTCTTT. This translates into CSALAGAVGAFF.

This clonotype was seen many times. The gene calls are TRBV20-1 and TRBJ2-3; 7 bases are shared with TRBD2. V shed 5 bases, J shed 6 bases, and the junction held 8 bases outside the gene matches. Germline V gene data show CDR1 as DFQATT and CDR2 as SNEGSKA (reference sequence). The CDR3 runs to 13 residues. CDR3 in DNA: TGCAGTGCTCCCGTGGGGGGGGTGGATACGCAGTATTTT. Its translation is CSAPVGGVDTQYF.

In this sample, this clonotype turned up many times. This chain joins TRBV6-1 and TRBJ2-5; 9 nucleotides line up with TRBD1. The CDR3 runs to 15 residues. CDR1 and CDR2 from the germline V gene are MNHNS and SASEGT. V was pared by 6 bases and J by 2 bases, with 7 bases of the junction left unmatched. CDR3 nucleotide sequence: TGTGCCAGCAGGGACAGGGGAGGAGAGCAAGAGACCCAGTACTTC. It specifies CASRDRGGEQETQYF.

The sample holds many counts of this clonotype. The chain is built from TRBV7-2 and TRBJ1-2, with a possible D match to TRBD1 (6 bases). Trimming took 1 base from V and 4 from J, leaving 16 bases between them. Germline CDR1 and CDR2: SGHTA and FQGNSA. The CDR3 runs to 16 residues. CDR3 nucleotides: TGTGCCAGCAGCTTAGAGAGTTCGGGGGGCTCCTATGGCTACACCTTC. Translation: CASSLESSGGSYGYTF.

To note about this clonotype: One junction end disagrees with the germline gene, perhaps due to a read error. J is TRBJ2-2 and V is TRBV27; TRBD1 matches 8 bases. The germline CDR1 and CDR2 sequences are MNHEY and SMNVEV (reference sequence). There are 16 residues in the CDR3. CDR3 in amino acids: CASTNRGQANTRELFF. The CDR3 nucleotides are TGTGCCAGCACCAACAGGGGACAGGCGAACACCAGGGAGCTGTTTTTT.

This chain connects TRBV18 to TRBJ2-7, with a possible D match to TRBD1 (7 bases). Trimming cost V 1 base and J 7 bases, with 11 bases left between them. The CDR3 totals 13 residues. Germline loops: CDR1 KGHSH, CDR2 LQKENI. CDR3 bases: TGTGCCAGCTCACCACAGGGGGCGGGAGAGCAGTACTTC. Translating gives CASSPQGAGEQYF.

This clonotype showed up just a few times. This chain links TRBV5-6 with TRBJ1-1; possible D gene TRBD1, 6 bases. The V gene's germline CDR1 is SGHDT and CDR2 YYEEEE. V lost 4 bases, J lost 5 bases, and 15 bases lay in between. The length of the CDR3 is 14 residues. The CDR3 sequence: CASSISRDTTEAFF. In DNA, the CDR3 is TGTGCCAGCAGCATCTCACGGGACACTACTGAAGCTTTCTTT.

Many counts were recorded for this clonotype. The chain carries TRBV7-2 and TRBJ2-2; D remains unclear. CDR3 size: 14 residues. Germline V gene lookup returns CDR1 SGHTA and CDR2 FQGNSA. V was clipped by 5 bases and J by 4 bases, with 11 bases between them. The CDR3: CASSPPVVTGELFF. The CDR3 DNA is TGTGCCAGCAGCCCCCCGGTGGTCACCGGGGAGCTGTTTTTT.

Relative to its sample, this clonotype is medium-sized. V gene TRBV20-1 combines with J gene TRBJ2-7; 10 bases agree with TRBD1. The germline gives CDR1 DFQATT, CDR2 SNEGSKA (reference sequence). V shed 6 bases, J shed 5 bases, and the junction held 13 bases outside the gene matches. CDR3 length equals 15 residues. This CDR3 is CSAGGTGTGENEQYF. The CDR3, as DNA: TGCAGTGCCGGAGGGACCGGGACAGGGGAGAACGAGCAGTACTTC.

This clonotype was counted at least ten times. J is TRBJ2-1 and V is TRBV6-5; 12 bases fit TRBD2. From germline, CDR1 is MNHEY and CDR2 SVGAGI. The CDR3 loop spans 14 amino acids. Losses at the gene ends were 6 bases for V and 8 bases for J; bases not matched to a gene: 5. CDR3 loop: CASRSSGRVHEQFF. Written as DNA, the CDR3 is TGTGCCAGCAGATCTAGCGGGAGGGTACATGAGCAGTTCTTC.

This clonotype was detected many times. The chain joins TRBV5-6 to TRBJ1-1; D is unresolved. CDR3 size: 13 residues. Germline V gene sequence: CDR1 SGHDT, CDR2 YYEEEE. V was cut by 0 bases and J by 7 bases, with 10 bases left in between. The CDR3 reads CASSLEGQFEAFF. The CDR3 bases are TGTGCCAGCAGCTTGGAAGGGCAGTTTGAAGCTTTCTTT. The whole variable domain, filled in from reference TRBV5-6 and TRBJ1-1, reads DAGVTQSPTHLIKTRGQQVTLRCSPKSGHDTVSWYQQALGQGPQFIFQYYEEEERQRGNFPDRFSGHQFPNYSSELNVNALLLGDSALYLCASSLEGQFEAFFGQGTRLTVV.

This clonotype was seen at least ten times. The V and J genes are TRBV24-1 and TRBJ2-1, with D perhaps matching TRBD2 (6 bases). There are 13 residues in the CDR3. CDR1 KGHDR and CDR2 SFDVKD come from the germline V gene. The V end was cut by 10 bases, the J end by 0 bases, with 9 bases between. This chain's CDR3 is CATGLSSYNEQFF. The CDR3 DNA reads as TGTGCCACGGGACTGTCCTCCTACAATGAGCAGTTCTTC.

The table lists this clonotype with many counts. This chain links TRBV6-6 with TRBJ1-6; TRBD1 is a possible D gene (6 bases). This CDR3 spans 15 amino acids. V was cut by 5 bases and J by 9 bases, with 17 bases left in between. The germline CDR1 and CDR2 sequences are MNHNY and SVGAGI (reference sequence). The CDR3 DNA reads TGTGCCAGCAGTCGACAGGTCCCAGGAAGTTCACCCCTCCACTTT. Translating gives CASSRQVPGSSPLHF.

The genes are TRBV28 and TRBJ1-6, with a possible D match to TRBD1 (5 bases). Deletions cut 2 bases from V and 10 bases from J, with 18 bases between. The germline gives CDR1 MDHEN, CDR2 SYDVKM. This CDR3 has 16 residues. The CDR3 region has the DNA TGTGCCAGCAGTTTAGGGGGAGGGGTCGTTGGATCACCCCTCCACTTT. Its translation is CASSLGGGVVGSPLHF.

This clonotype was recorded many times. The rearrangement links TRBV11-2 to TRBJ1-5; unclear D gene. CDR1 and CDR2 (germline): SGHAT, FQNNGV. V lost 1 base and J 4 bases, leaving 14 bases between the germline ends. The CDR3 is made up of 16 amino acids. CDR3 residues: CASSLGAGRENQPQHF. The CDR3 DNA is TGTGCCAGCAGCTTAGGGGCGGGGAGGGAGAATCAGCCCCAGCATTTT.

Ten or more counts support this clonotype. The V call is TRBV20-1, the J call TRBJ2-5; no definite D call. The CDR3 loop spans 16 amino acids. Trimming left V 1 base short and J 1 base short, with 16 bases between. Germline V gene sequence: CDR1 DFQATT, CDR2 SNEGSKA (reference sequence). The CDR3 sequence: CSARAPHLAIQETQYF. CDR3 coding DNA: TGCAGTGCTAGAGCCCCCCACCTCGCGATCCAAGAGACCCAGTACTTC.

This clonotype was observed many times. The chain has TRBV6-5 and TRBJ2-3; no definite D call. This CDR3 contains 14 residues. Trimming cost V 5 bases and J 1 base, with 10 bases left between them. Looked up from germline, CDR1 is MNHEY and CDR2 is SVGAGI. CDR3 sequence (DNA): TGTGCCAGCAGTATCTACACCGGCACAGATACGCAGTATTTT. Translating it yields CASSIYTGTDTQYF.

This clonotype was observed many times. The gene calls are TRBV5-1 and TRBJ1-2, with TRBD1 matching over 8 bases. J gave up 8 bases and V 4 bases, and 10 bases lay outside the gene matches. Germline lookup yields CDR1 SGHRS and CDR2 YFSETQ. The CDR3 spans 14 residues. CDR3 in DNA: TGCGCCAGCAGCCAACAGGGGGAGAGCGGAGGCTACACCTTC. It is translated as CASSQQGESGGYTF.